These T cell receptor beta chains were read from a single sample in a study of identical twins. TCRdb reanalysed the 5' RACE reads using MiXCR and keeps one entry per CDR3 protein. Among under 1 million distinct CDR3 sequences, about 12% were seen once, and the ten largest hold 1.5% to 2%. The same specimen was also included in a second study, on yellow fever vaccine responses in identical twins.

Sequenced input: PBMCs. The receptors here all came from a woman aged 18-29 years in good health. The CDR3 runs from the conserved cysteine through the conserved F or W.

TRBJ1-1	TRBV19	CASSSNRVDNTEAFF
TRBJ2-1	TRBV10-3	CAISETSGQVYNEQFF
TRBJ2-1	TRBV7-3	CASSSARLVSYNEQFF
TRBJ2-1	TRBV6-6	CASRPKREGAYNEQFF
TRBJ2-2	TRBV9	CASSVGVRKNTGELFF
TRBJ2-7	TRBV5-5	CASSLTGISYEQYF
TRBJ2-7	TRBV7-8	CASTLAGASYEQYF
TRBJ2-2	TRBV10-3	CAITTGGRAVTGELFF
TRBJ2-7	TRBV18	CASSQYSYEQYF
TRBJ1-4	TRBV15	CATSSDRGSGEKLFF
TRBJ2-7	TRBV16	CASSQHISYEQYF
TRBJ1-6	TRBV27	CASRTGSYSPLHF
TRBJ2-3	TRBV27	CASSRRGTTLFSTDTQYF
TRBJ2-3	TRBV20-1	CSAPGWGTDTQYF
TRBJ1-6	TRBV6-5	CASSSDRGIHSPLHF
TRBJ1-2	TRBV27	CASSSGTGVWGYTF
TRBJ1-2	TRBV4-1	CASSHGPTYGYTF
TRBJ2-7	TRBV19	CASSAGQNPYEQYF
TRBJ2-5	TRBV12-3/TRBV12-4	CASSFGGGAKPTQYF
TRBJ2-3	TRBV12-3/TRBV12-4	CASSPDRYTQYF
TRBJ1-6	TRBV18	CASSGTASGSPLHF
TRBJ1-1	TRBV18	CASSPMGQANTEAFF
TRBJ2-1	TRBV24-1	CGAFDSTTGGIAGGPRGNEQFF
TRBJ2-1	TRBV12-3/TRBV12-4	CASSYTGTGNEQFF
TRBJ1-6	TRBV6-2/TRBV6-3	CASSKTENSPLHF
TRBJ2-1	TRBV5-1	CASSLNPENEQFF
TRBJ1-2	TRBV9	CASSVAPNYGYTF
TRBJ2-2	TRBV7-2	CASSLRPIPGQGTTGELFF
TRBJ2-3	TRBV10-2	CASISGLMGTDTQYF
TRBJ2-2	TRBV7-3	CASSPSVGGELFF
TRBJ2-1	TRBV24-1	CATSDPTSPSYNEQFF
TRBJ2-5	TRBV3-1	CASSQESAETQYF
TRBJ2-6	TRBV3-1	CASLLAAGANVLTF
TRBJ2-1	TRBV5-1	CASSLGAASYNEQFF
TRBJ1-2	TRBV24-1	CATSDLGTDYGYTF
TRBJ1-2	TRBV5-1	CASRNFRTGTDYGHTF
TRBJ2-5	TRBV6-1	CATRTSGRRLGETQYF
TRBJ2-7	TRBV12-3/TRBV12-4	CASSLAVDIYEQYF
TRBJ2-3	TRBV5-1	CASSGTGTSSLTGTQYF
TRBJ1-1	TRBV12-3/TRBV12-4	CASSTFGGQNTEAFF